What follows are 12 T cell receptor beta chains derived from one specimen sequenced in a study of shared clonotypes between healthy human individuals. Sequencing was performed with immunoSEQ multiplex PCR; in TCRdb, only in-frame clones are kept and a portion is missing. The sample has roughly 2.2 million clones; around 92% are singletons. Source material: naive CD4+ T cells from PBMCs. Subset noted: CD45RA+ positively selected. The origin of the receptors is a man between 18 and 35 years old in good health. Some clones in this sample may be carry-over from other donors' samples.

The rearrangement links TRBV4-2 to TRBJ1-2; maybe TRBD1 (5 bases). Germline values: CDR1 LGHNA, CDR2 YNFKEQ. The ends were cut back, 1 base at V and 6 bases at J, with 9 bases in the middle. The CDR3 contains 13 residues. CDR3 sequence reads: CASSQGVGDGYTF. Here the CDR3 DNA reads TGTGCCAGCAGCCAAGGGGTGGGGGATGGCTACACCTTC.

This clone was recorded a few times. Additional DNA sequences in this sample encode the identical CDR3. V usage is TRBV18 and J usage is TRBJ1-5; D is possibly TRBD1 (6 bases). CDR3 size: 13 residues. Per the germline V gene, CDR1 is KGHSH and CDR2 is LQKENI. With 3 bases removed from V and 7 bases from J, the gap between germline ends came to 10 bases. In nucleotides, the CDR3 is TGTGCCAGCTCACCCGATAGGGGGCAGCCCCAGCATTTT. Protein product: CASSPDRGQPQHF.

The CDR3 DNA sequence: TGTGCCAGCTCGGTGGGGTACTCCTACAATGAGCAGTTCTTC. The encoded protein is CASSVGYSYNEQFF. This chain joins TRBV18 and TRBJ2-1; no reliable D call. Trimming left V 6 bases short and J 0 bases short, with 9 bases between. Germline lookup yields CDR1 KGHSH and CDR2 LQKENI. The CDR3 consists of 14 residues.

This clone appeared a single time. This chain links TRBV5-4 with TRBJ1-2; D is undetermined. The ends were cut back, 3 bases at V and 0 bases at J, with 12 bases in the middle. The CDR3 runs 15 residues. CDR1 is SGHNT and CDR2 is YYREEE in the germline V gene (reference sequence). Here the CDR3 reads CASSSTALANYGYTF. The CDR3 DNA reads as TGTGCCAGCAGCTCCACAGCGCTGGCTAACTATGGCTACACCTTC.

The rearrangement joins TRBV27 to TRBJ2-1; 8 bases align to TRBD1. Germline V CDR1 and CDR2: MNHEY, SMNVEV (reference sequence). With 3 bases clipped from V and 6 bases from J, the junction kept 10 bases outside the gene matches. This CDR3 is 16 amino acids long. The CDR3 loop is CASSFHARGLGNEQFF. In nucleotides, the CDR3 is TGTGCCAGCAGTTTCCACGCCAGGGGGCTGGGCAATGAGCAGTTCTTC.

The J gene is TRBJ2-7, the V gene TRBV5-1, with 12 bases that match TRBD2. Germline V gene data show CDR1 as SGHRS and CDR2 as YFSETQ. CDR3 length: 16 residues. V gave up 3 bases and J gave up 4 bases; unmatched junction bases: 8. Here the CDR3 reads CASSWGRTSGNYEQYF. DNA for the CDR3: TGCGCCAGCAGCTGGGGGCGGACTAGCGGGAATTACGAGCAGTACTTC.

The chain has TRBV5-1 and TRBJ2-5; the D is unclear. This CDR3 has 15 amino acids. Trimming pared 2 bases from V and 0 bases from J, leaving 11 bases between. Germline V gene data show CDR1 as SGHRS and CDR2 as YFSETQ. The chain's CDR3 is CASSLGQMYQETQYF. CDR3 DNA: TGCGCCAGCAGCTTAGGCCAAATGTACCAAGAGACCCAGTACTTC.

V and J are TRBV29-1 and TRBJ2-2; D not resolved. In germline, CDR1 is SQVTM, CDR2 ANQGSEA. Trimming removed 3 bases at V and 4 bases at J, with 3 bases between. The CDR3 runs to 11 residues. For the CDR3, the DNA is TGCAGCGTTGAGAGCACCGGGGAGCTGTTTTTT. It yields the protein CSVESTGELFF.

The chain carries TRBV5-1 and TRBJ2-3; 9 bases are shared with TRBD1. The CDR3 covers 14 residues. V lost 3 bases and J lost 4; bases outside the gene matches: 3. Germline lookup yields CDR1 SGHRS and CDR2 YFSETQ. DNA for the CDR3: TGCGCCAGCAGCTCCGGGACAGGGTCAGATACGCAGTATTTT. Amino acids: CASSSGTGSDTQYF.

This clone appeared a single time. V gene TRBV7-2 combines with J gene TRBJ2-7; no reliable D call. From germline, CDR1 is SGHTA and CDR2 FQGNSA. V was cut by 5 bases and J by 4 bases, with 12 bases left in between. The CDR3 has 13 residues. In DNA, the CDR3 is TGTGCCAGCAGCGCCGGGCCGGCGTACGAGCAGTACTTC. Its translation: CASSAGPAYEQYF.

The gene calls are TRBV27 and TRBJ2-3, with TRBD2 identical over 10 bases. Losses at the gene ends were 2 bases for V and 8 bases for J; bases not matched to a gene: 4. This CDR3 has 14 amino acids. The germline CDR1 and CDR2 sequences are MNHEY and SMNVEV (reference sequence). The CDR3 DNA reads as TGTGCCAGCAGTTTACTAGCGGGAGACGGTACGCAGTATTTT. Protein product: CASSLLAGDGTQYF.

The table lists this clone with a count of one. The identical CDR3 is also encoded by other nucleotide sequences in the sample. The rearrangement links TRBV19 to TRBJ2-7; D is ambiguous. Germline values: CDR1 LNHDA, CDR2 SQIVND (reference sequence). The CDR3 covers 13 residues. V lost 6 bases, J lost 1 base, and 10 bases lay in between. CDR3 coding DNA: TGTGCCAGTAGCCCTCCGGCTTCCTACGAGCAGTACTTC. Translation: CASSPPASYEQYF.